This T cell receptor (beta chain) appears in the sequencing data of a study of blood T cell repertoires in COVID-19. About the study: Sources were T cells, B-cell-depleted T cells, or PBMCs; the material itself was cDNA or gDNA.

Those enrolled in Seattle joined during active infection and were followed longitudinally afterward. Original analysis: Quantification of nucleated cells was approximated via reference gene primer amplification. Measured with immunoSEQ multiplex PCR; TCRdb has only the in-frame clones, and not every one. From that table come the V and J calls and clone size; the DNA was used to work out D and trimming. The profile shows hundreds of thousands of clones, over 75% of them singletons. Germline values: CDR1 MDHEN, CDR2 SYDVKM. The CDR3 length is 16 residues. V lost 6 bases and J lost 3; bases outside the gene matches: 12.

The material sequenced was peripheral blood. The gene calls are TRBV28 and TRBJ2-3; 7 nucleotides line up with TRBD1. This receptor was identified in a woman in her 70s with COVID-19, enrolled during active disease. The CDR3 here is CASSTQIQGMTDTQYF. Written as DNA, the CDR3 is TGTGCCAGCAGCACCCAGATACAGGGGATGACAGATACGCAGTATTTT.